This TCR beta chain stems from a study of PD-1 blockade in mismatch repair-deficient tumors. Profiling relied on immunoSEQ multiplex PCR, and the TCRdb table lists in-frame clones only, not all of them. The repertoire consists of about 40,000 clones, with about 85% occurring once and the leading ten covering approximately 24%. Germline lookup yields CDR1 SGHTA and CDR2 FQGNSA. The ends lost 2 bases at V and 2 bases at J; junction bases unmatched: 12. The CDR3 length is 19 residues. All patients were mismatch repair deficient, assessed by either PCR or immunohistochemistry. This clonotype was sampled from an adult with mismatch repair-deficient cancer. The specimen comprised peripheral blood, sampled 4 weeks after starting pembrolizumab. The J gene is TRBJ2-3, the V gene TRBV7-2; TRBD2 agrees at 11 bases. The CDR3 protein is CASSLHWARLAGITDTQYF. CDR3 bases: TGTGCCAGCAGCTTACACTGGGCTAGACTAGCGGGGATCACAGATACGCAGTATTTT.